The present T cell receptor beta chain was sequenced within a study of T cell repertoires in cytomegalovirus infection. Study-wide context: Both a matching HLA type and CMV infection were indicated by public TCR beta signatures. Study-level findings and limits: Within the response measured ex vivo, HLA-C-restricted CMV-specific TCR beta clonotypes were dominant.

Germline V lookup: CDR1 SGHTA, CDR2 FQGNSA. The V end was cut by 2 bases, the J end by 3 bases, with 9 bases between. The CDR3 has 14 amino acids. Of note for this clonotype: Its matching antigen is unknown.

TCRdb re-called the reads with MiXCR, one entry per CDR3 protein. The sample contains about 770,000 distinct CDR3 sequences, about 27% of which appear only once. The rearrangement joins TRBV7-2 to TRBJ2-3, with TRBD1 as a possible D gene (6 bases). The sequence was collected from a human donor in good health (CMV status not recorded). Some clones in this sample may be carry-over from other donors' samples. Source: cultured CD8+ T cells from PBMCs, taken from culture after CMV antigen stimulation. CDR3 loop: CASSLNRATDTQYF. The CDR3 DNA is TGTGCCAGCAGCTTAAACAGGGCTACAGATACGCAGTATTTT.